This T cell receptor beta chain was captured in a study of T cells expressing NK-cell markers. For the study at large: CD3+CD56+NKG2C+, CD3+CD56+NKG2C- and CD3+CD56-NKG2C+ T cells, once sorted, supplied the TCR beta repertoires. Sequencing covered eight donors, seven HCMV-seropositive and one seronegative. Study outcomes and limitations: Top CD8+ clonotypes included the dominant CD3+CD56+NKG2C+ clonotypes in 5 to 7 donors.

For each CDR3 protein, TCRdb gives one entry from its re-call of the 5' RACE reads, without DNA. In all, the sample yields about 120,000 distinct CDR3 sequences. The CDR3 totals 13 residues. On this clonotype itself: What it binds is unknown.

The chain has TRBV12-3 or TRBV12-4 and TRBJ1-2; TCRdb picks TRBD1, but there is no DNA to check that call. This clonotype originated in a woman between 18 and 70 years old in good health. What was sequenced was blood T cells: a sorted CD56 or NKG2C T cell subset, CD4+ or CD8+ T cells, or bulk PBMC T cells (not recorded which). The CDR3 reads CASSLGRVDGYTF.